These T cell receptor beta chains were read from a single sample in a study of control samples from healthy donors and cancer patients. Libraries were prepared by immunoSEQ multiplex PCR; TCRdb keeps only in-frame clonotypes and omits some of them. The profile shows around 31,000 clones, roughly 94% of them singletons. Sequenced: blood. These receptors originate from a man in his 60s in good health. The CDR3 runs from the conserved cysteine through the conserved F or W. The order of the fields is CDR3 protein, CDR3 DNA, V gene, D gene, clone size, J gene, CDR3 length. The D gene is left open where the match is weak. Clone size is given for some rows only: seen once, a few or many times, or a class if the clone is expanded.

CDR3 protein: CASSVEKYSGNTIYF
CDR3 DNA: TGTGCCAGCAGCGTAGAAAAGTACTCTGGAAACACCATATATTTT
V gene: TRBV9
D gene: NA
clone size: NA
J gene: TRBJ1-3
CDR3 length: 15

CDR3 protein: CASSQDARGNSPLHF
CDR3 DNA: TGTGCCAGCAGCCAAGATGCCAGGGGAAATTCACCCCTCCACTTT
V gene: TRBV4-2
D gene: NA
clone size: NA
J gene: TRBJ1-6
CDR3 length: 15

CDR3 protein: CASSTGFQPQHF
CDR3 DNA: TGTGCCAGTAGCACAGGGTTCCAGCCCCAGCATTTT
V gene: TRBV19
D gene: NA
clone size: NA
J gene: TRBJ1-5
CDR3 length: 12

CDR3 protein: CSASRGNSPLHF
CDR3 DNA: TGCAGTGCTAGTAGGGGAAATTCACCCCTCCACTTT
V gene: TRBV20-1
D gene: NA
clone size: NA
J gene: TRBJ1-6
CDR3 length: 12

CDR3 protein: CASSKDSVYGYTF
CDR3 DNA: TGTGCCAGCAGCAAAGACAGCGTCTATGGCTACACCTTC
V gene: TRBV2
D gene: NA
clone size: NA
J gene: TRBJ1-2
CDR3 length: 13

CDR3 protein: CASSLAGPNTEAFF
CDR3 DNA: TGTGCCAGCAGCTTAGCCGGGCCGAACACTGAAGCTTTCTTT
V gene: TRBV7-9
D gene: NA
clone size: NA
J gene: TRBJ1-1
CDR3 length: 14

CDR3 protein: CASWGRDYGYTF
CDR3 DNA: TGTGCCAGCTGGGGACGCGACTATGGCTACACCTTC
V gene: TRBV28
D gene: NA
clone size: NA
J gene: TRBJ1-2
CDR3 length: 12

CDR3 protein: CTTGGLNTEAFF
CDR3 DNA: TGCACCACCGGGGGGCTGAACACTGAAGCTTTCTTT
V gene: TRBV29-1
D gene: NA
clone size: NA
J gene: TRBJ1-1
CDR3 length: 12

CDR3 protein: CASSFSLGDEKLFF
CDR3 DNA: TGTGCCAGCAGCTTCTCCTTAGGGGATGAAAAACTGTTTTTT
V gene: TRBV7-9
D gene: NA
clone size: NA
J gene: TRBJ1-4
CDR3 length: 14

CDR3 protein: CAIRDDSGNTIYF
CDR3 DNA: TGTGCCATCAGGGATGACTCTGGAAACACCATATATTTT
V gene: TRBV10-3
D gene: NA
clone size: NA
J gene: TRBJ1-3
CDR3 length: 13

CDR3 protein: CARSFGPANEKLFF
CDR3 DNA: TGTGCCAGAAGCTTCGGGCCGGCTAATGAAAAACTGTTTTTT
V gene: TRBV5-3
D gene: NA
clone size: NA
J gene: TRBJ1-4
CDR3 length: 14

CDR3 protein: CASSSRGDEQFF
CDR3 DNA: TGTGCCAGCAGTTCTCGGGGGGATGAGCAGTTCTTC
V gene: TRBV6-6
D gene: TRBD2
clone size: few
J gene: TRBJ2-1
CDR3 length: 12

CDR3 protein: CSVGDGAYEQYF
CDR3 DNA: TGCAGCGTTGGGGACGGAGCCTACGAGCAGTACTTC
V gene: TRBV29-1
D gene: NA
clone size: once
J gene: TRBJ2-7
CDR3 length: 12

CDR3 protein: CASRPQGEAEAFF
CDR3 DNA: TGTGCCAGCAGACCTCAGGGGGAAGCTGAAGCTTTCTTT
V gene: TRBV12-3/TRBV12-4
D gene: TRBD1
clone size: once
J gene: TRBJ1-1
CDR3 length: 13

CDR3 protein: CASTPGYYEQYF
CDR3 DNA: TGTGCCAGCACGCCAGGCTACTACGAGCAGTACTTC
V gene: TRBV28
D gene: NA
clone size: NA
J gene: TRBJ2-7
CDR3 length: 12

CDR3 protein: CASSQDPVSASGASFLYNEQFF
CDR3 DNA: TGCGCCAGCAGCCAAGATCCGGTATCTGCTAGCGGGGCATCTTTTCTTTACAATGAGCAGTTCTTC
V gene: TRBV4-3
D gene: TRBD2
clone size: NA
J gene: TRBJ2-1
CDR3 length: 22

CDR3 protein: CASSLSQAFNTEAFF
CDR3 DNA: TGTGCCAGCAGCTTGTCACAGGCGTTTAACACTGAAGCTTTCTTT
V gene: TRBV7-9
D gene: NA
clone size: NA
J gene: TRBJ1-1
CDR3 length: 15

CDR3 protein: CASSSSGLAGRNEQFF
CDR3 DNA: TGTGCCAGCAGTTCCTCAGGACTAGCGGGGAGGAATGAGCAGTTCTTC
V gene: TRBV28
D gene: TRBD2
clone size: once
J gene: TRBJ2-1
CDR3 length: 16

CDR3 protein: CASSFQAGSDYGYTF
CDR3 DNA: TGTGCCAGCAGTTTTCAGGCAGGGTCAGACTATGGCTACACCTTC
V gene: TRBV28
D gene: NA
clone size: NA
J gene: TRBJ1-2
CDR3 length: 15

CDR3 protein: CASREGQDNSPLHF
CDR3 DNA: TGTGCCAGCAGGGAGGGACAGGATAATTCACCCCTCCACTTT
V gene: TRBV6-5
D gene: TRBD1
clone size: NA
J gene: TRBJ1-6
CDR3 length: 14

CDR3 protein: CASSPRNGEKLFF
CDR3 DNA: TGTGCCAGCAGCCCCCGGAACGGCGAAAAACTGTTTTTT
V gene: TRBV7-9
D gene: NA
clone size: NA
J gene: TRBJ1-4
CDR3 length: 13

CDR3 protein: CASSSRDTEAFF
CDR3 DNA: TGTGCCAGCAGTTCCAGGGACACTGAAGCTTTCTTT
V gene: TRBV28
D gene: NA
clone size: NA
J gene: TRBJ1-1
CDR3 length: 12

CDR3 protein: CASSLVGSYGYTF
CDR3 DNA: TGTGCCAGCAGCCTCGTGGGGTCCTATGGCTACACCTTC
V gene: TRBV6-2/TRBV6-3
D gene: NA
clone size: NA
J gene: TRBJ1-2
CDR3 length: 13

CDR3 protein: CSASKQLQQDTQYF
CDR3 DNA: TGCAGTGCTAGTAAACAGCTGCAGCAAGATACGCAGTATTTT
V gene: TRBV20-1
D gene: NA
clone size: NA
J gene: TRBJ2-3
CDR3 length: 14

CDR3 protein: CATSRDRFNSPLHF
CDR3 DNA: TGTGCCACATCTCGGGACAGGTTCAATTCACCCCTCCACTTT
V gene: TRBV15
D gene: TRBD1
clone size: NA
J gene: TRBJ1-6
CDR3 length: 14

CDR3 protein: CASKDSGMYTGELFF
CDR3 DNA: TGTGCCAGCAAAGATAGCGGGATGTACACCGGGGAGCTGTTTTTT
V gene: TRBV25-1
D gene: TRBD2
clone size: NA
J gene: TRBJ2-2
CDR3 length: 15

CDR3 protein: CASSLLGGQGAVAFF
CDR3 DNA: TGTGCCAGCAGTTTACTGGGGGGACAGGGGGCTGTAGCTTTCTTT
V gene: TRBV13
D gene: TRBD1
clone size: NA
J gene: TRBJ1-1
CDR3 length: 15

CDR3 protein: CASSSDRGTGELFF
CDR3 DNA: TGCGCCAGCAGCTCTGACCGGGGCACCGGGGAGCTGTTTTTT
V gene: TRBV5-1
D gene: NA
clone size: NA
J gene: TRBJ2-2
CDR3 length: 14

CDR3 protein: CASSLVPGAEAFF
CDR3 DNA: TGCGCCAGCAGCCTCGTCCCAGGGGCTGAAGCTTTCTTT
V gene: TRBV5-1
D gene: NA
clone size: NA
J gene: TRBJ1-1
CDR3 length: 13

CDR3 protein: CASSNGNEQFF
CDR3 DNA: TGTGCCAGCAGCAATGGGAATGAGCAGTTCTTC
V gene: TRBV12-3/TRBV12-4
D gene: NA
clone size: NA
J gene: TRBJ2-1
CDR3 length: 11

CDR3 protein: CASSLGGGSNYGYTF
CDR3 DNA: TGTGCCAGCAGCTTAGGAGGGGGCTCTAACTATGGCTACACCTTC
V gene: TRBV7-8
D gene: TRBD1
clone size: NA
J gene: TRBJ1-2
CDR3 length: 15

CDR3 protein: CSALYNYGYTF
CDR3 DNA: TGCAGTGCTCTTTATAACTATGGCTACACCTTC
V gene: TRBV20-1
D gene: NA
clone size: once
J gene: TRBJ1-2
CDR3 length: 11

CDR3 protein: CASSLEAISQPQHF
CDR3 DNA: TGTGCCAGCAGCTTAGAGGCGATTAGTCAGCCCCAGCATTTT
V gene: TRBV7-8
D gene: NA
clone size: NA
J gene: TRBJ1-5
CDR3 length: 14

CDR3 protein: CASSRAGQGGYIQYF
CDR3 DNA: TGTGCCAGCAGTCGTGCTGGACAGGGAGGATACATTCAGTACTTC
V gene: TRBV6-5
D gene: TRBD1
clone size: NA
J gene: TRBJ2-4
CDR3 length: 15

CDR3 protein: CASSLFSQEAQGGAFF
CDR3 DNA: TGTGCCAGCAGTTTATTCTCACAAGAGGCACAAGGAGGAGCTTTCTTT
V gene: TRBV28
D gene: NA
clone size: NA
J gene: TRBJ1-1
CDR3 length: 16

CDR3 protein: CASTLLTSGNTEAFF
CDR3 DNA: TGTGCCAGTACCTTGCTCACAAGCGGGAACACTGAAGCTTTCTTT
V gene: TRBV19
D gene: NA
clone size: NA
J gene: TRBJ1-1
CDR3 length: 15

CDR3 protein: CASSPGPSYGYTF
CDR3 DNA: TGTGCCAGCAGCCCTGGGCCTTCCTATGGCTACACCTTC
V gene: TRBV14
D gene: NA
clone size: NA
J gene: TRBJ1-2
CDR3 length: 13

CDR3 protein: CASSLQTGVEKLFF
CDR3 DNA: TGTGCCAGCAGCCTTCAGACAGGGGTTGAAAAACTGTTTTTT
V gene: TRBV27
D gene: TRBD1
clone size: NA
J gene: TRBJ1-4
CDR3 length: 14

CDR3 protein: CASSLRDSTEAFF
CDR3 DNA: TGTGCCAGCAGTCTCAGGGATAGCACTGAAGCTTTCTTT
V gene: TRBV12-3/TRBV12-4
D gene: NA
clone size: NA
J gene: TRBJ1-1
CDR3 length: 13

CDR3 protein: CASSALDYTLYNEQFF
CDR3 DNA: TGTGCCAGCAGCGCGCTGGACTACACGCTTTACAATGAGCAGTTCTTC
V gene: TRBV7-9
D gene: NA
clone size: NA
J gene: TRBJ2-1
CDR3 length: 16

CDR3 protein: CASSRPTGARAGNTIYF
CDR3 DNA: TGTGCCAGTAGTAGACCGACAGGAGCGAGGGCTGGAAACACCATATATTTT
V gene: TRBV19
D gene: NA
clone size: NA
J gene: TRBJ1-3
CDR3 length: 17

CDR3 protein: CASSKDHPSRVPMNTEAFF
CDR3 DNA: TGTGCCAGCAGCAAAGATCACCCTTCTAGAGTTCCCATGAACACTGAAGCTTTCTTT
V gene: TRBV21-1
D gene: NA
clone size: NA
J gene: TRBJ1-1
CDR3 length: 19

CDR3 protein: CAISELVTPTNEKLFF
CDR3 DNA: TGTGCCATCAGTGAGTTAGTGACACCAACTAATGAAAAACTGTTTTTT
V gene: TRBV10-3
D gene: NA
clone size: NA
J gene: TRBJ1-4
CDR3 length: 16

CDR3 protein: CASSYLNEQYF
CDR3 DNA: TGTGCCAGCAGTTACCTGAATGAGCAGTACTTC
V gene: TRBV6-2/TRBV6-3
D gene: NA
clone size: NA
J gene: TRBJ2-7
CDR3 length: 11

CDR3 protein: CASSQTQGVTEAFF
CDR3 DNA: TGTGCCAGCAGCCAAACCCAGGGAGTAACTGAAGCTTTCTTT
V gene: TRBV14
D gene: NA
clone size: NA
J gene: TRBJ1-1
CDR3 length: 14

CDR3 protein: CASSRYGYTF
CDR3 DNA: TGTGCCAGCAGCCGATATGGCTACACCTTC
V gene: TRBV7-9
D gene: NA
clone size: NA
J gene: TRBJ1-2
CDR3 length: 10

CDR3 protein: CASSPPGIGGSTEAFF
CDR3 DNA: TGTGCCAGCTCACCACCAGGTATAGGGGGTAGCACTGAAGCTTTCTTT
V gene: TRBV18
D gene: NA
clone size: once
J gene: TRBJ1-1
CDR3 length: 16

CDR3 protein: CASSLGGRETQYF
CDR3 DNA: TGTGCCAGCAGCTTAGGGGGGAGGGAGACCCAGTACTTC
V gene: TRBV7-2
D gene: NA
clone size: once
J gene: TRBJ2-5
CDR3 length: 13

CDR3 protein: CASTRQGSGYTF
CDR3 DNA: TGTGCCAGCACCAGACAGGGGAGCGGCTACACCTTC
V gene: TRBV6-5
D gene: TRBD1
clone size: NA
J gene: TRBJ1-2
CDR3 length: 12

CDR3 protein: CSVIQGWETQYF
CDR3 DNA: TGCAGCGTTATACAGGGCTGGGAGACCCAGTACTTC
V gene: TRBV29-1
D gene: NA
clone size: NA
J gene: TRBJ2-5
CDR3 length: 12

CDR3 protein: CASRPLTSGVGAQYF
CDR3 DNA: TGTGCCAGCAGGCCCCTGACTAGCGGGGTTGGGGCCCAGTACTTC
V gene: TRBV6-5
D gene: TRBD2
clone size: NA
J gene: TRBJ2-5
CDR3 length: 15

CDR3 protein: CASTLGIGTIYF
CDR3 DNA: TGTGCCAGCACCCTGGGGATCGGGACCATATATTTT
V gene: TRBV12-3/TRBV12-4
D gene: NA
clone size: NA
J gene: TRBJ1-3
CDR3 length: 12

CDR3 protein: CASSLAGQGTDTQYF
CDR3 DNA: TGTGCCAGCAGCTTAGCCGGACAGGGCACAGATACGCAGTATTTT
V gene: TRBV7-9
D gene: TRBD1
clone size: NA
J gene: TRBJ2-3
CDR3 length: 15

CDR3 protein: CASSQDSTATNEQYF
CDR3 DNA: TGTGCCAGCAGCCAAGATTCGACCGCGACCAACGAGCAGTACTTC
V gene: TRBV3-1/TRBV3-2
D gene: NA
clone size: NA
J gene: TRBJ2-7
CDR3 length: 15

CDR3 protein: CASSGPKGVGYTF
CDR3 DNA: TGTGCCAGCAGCGGACCGAAAGGGGTCGGCTACACCTTC
V gene: TRBV11-2
D gene: NA
clone size: once
J gene: TRBJ1-2
CDR3 length: 13

CDR3 protein: CASSQVVGEQYF
CDR3 DNA: TGTGCCAGCAGTCAAGTGGTGGGCGAGCAGTACTTC
V gene: TRBV25-1
D gene: NA
clone size: few
J gene: TRBJ2-7
CDR3 length: 12

CDR3 protein: CASSFQTGAYEQYF
CDR3 DNA: TGTGCCAGCAGTTTCCAGACAGGGGCCTACGAGCAGTACTTC
V gene: TRBV28
D gene: TRBD1
clone size: NA
J gene: TRBJ2-7
CDR3 length: 14

CDR3 protein: CASSLTDRVDTNYGYTF
CDR3 DNA: TGTGCCAGCAGCTTAACGGACAGGGTGGACACTAACTATGGCTACACCTTC
V gene: TRBV13
D gene: TRBD1
clone size: few
J gene: TRBJ1-2
CDR3 length: 17

CDR3 protein: CASSLVSDNYGYTF
CDR3 DNA: TGTGCCAGCAGCTTAGTCTCAGATAACTATGGCTACACCTTC
V gene: TRBV7-2
D gene: NA
clone size: NA
J gene: TRBJ1-2
CDR3 length: 14

CDR3 protein: CASSSHQDREYGYTF
CDR3 DNA: TGTGCCAGCAGCTCTCACCAGGACAGGGAATACGGCTACACCTTC
V gene: TRBV7-8
D gene: TRBD1
clone size: NA
J gene: TRBJ1-2
CDR3 length: 15